The clone carrying this TCR beta chain was recorded a few times. Its specificity is not known. The data were taken from a study of T cells in Graves' hyperthyroidism and ophthalmopathy. Background on the study: Sampling of peripheral blood happened at initial diagnosis, prior to any treatment.

Study-level results: Blood held most thyroid clonotypes expanded above 0.001 frequency.

PBMCs were sourced from approximately 9 ml fresh peripheral blood. The CDR3 totals 15 residues. The V gene lost 0 bases and the J gene lost 1 base, with 8 bases spanning the gap. Germline CDR1 is SGHNT and CDR2 is YYREEE (reference sequence). TCR beta CDR3 sequences were amplified from RNA transcripts. An initial round of RT-PCR targeting the TCR CDR3 relied on the HTBI primer set. TCRdb used MiXCR to reprocess the multiplex PCR reads, holding one entry per CDR3 protein. The repertoire holds around 700,000 distinct CDR3 sequences, with approximately 36% as singletons. Sequenced material: blood. This clonotype was obtained from a middle-aged woman with Graves' hyperthyroidism. The J gene is TRBJ1-3, the V gene TRBV5-4; D remains ambiguous. This CDR3 is CASSLDPRSGNTIYF. The DNA for the CDR3 is TGTGCCAGCAGCTTGGACCCTCGATCTGGAAACACCATATATTTT.